This TCR beta chain was sequenced for a study of T cell responses to AZD1222 COVID-19 vaccine. Study overall: Doses given second, at about 4 or about 12 weeks, were pooled. Findings and caveats of the study: Donors, mostly white British, included more females; clonal diversity was possibly underestimated.

TCRdb's table, derived via immunoSEQ multiplex PCR, lists solely in-frame clones and lacks some. The sample records some 120,000 clones, more than 70% being singletons. The CDR3 totals 12 residues. V was trimmed by 4 bases and J by 5 bases, leaving 8 bases between them. Germline V gives CDR1 SNHLY, CDR2 FYNNEI. With respect to this clone: Its antigen is unknown.

This specimen consisted of peripheral blood, obtained on day 0 of AZD1222 vaccination. This rearrangement joins TRBV2 to TRBJ2-5; D not resolved. The clonotype originates from an adult in good health. The DNA for the CDR3 is TGTGCCAGCAGTGTCGATAGGGAGACCCAGTACTTC. Its protein is CASSVDRETQYF.